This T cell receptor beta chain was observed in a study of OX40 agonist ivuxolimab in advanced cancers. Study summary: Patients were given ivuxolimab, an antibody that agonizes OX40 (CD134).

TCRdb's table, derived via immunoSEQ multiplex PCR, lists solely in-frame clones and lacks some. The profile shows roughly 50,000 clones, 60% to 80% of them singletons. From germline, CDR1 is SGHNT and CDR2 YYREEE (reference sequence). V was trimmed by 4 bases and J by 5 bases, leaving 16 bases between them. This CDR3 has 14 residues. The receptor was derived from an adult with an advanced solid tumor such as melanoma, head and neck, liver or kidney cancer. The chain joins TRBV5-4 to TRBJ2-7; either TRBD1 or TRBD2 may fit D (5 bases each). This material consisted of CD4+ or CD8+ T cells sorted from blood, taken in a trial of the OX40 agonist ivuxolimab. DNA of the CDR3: TGTGCCAGCAGCCCGTTACCGGGACCGCACGAGCAGTACTTC. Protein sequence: CASSPLPGPHEQYF.